This TCR beta chain was captured in a study of coeliac disease. Study at large: Each coeliac patient was active, refractory type I, or diet-controlled. Study results and limitations: Largely private TRB repertoires meant most sequences were sample-unique. Intraepithelial and lamina propria fractions were not highly pure. Active celiac intraepithelial and lamina propria samples had lower TRB and TRG clonality than control samples.

Notes on this clone: The target antigen is unknown.

Profiling relied on immunoSEQ multiplex PCR, and the TCRdb table lists in-frame clones only, not all of them. Counted here are roughly 4,200 clones, 65% to 70% occurring once; the ten biggest clones make up 11%. The germline V gene has CDR1 SGHRS and CDR2 YFSETQ. This CDR3 has 14 residues. V lost 4 bases to trimming and J lost 0 bases, with 10 bases between them. One frozen roughly 540,000-cell aliquot per fraction was sequenced. Sequenced input: intraepithelial lymphocytes from the gut. This chain connects TRBV5-1 to TRBJ1-2; D perhaps matches TRBD1 (5 bases). The clonotype comes from a woman younger than 35 with active celiac disease. The CDR3 DNA reads as TGCGCCAGCAGCGACAGTTTTTCTAACTATGGCTACACCTTC. Translating gives CASSDSFSNYGYTF.